This T cell receptor beta chain emerged from a study of regulatory T cells in long-lasting Graves disease. In this sample, this clonotype turned up a few times. Building of the TCR beta libraries involved iRepertoire HTBI primers and Arm-PCR of CDR3 regions. Using its own MiXCR run on the multiplex PCR reads, TCRdb lists one record per CDR3 protein. The sample lists about 470,000 distinct CDR3 sequences; about 15% were seen once. The CDR3 is made up of 15 amino acids. V was trimmed by 0 bases and J by 5 bases, leaving 11 bases between them. The V gene's germline CDR1 is SGHRS and CDR2 YFSETQ. Time point defined: newly diagnosed GD, antithyroid drugs for less than 3 months. Isolated PBMC RNA provided the starting material for the TCR library. This sample also appeared in a second study, on T cells in Graves' hyperthyroidism and ophthalmopathy.

The chain recombines TRBV5-1 with TRBJ2-2; D may match TRBD1 or TRBD2 (5 bases each). The sequencing used peripheral blood mononuclear cells (PBMCs), collected at new diagnosis, from a patient treated with antithyroid drugs. This receptor was identified in a woman aged 25 to 39 with Graves disease. This CDR3 is CASSLGDLVTGELFF. The CDR3 nucleotides are TGCGCCAGCAGCTTGGGGGACCTGGTTACCGGGGAGCTGTTTTTT.